The rows below give T cell receptor beta chains drawn from one sample of a study of blood T cell repertoires in COVID-19. Method: immunoSEQ multiplex PCR; TCRdb's copy keeps in-frame clones and lacks some. Found here are hundreds of thousands of clones, about 93% of them singletons; the top ten hold roughly 3.4%. Sequencing was carried out using peripheral blood. The receptors were gathered from a woman aged 18 to 35 who had recovered from COVID-19. Each CDR3 is given with its conserved first and last residue. D genes are given only for firm matches. Clone sizes are given selectively: once, few, many, or a class where the clone is expanded.

j_call: TRBJ2-1; d_call: -; v_call: TRBV7-2; clone_size: -; cdr3_nt: TGTGCCAGCAGCTTAGCGTCTGACATCGGTGAGCAGTTCTTC; cdr3_aa: CASSLASDIGEQFF
j_call: TRBJ2-5; d_call: -; v_call: TRBV21-1; clone_size: once; cdr3_nt: TGTGCCAGCGGAGGACTAGTCCAAGAGACCCAGTACTTC; cdr3_aa: CASGGLVQETQYF
j_call: TRBJ2-1; d_call: -; v_call: TRBV4-3; clone_size: -; cdr3_nt: TGCGCCAGCAGCCAAGATGGTAGCGGTCGAGGGTACAATGAGCAGTTCTTC; cdr3_aa: CASSQDGSGRGYNEQFF
j_call: TRBJ1-1; d_call: -; v_call: TRBV27; clone_size: once; cdr3_nt: TGTGCCAGCAGTTTATCTCCGGTCATGAACACTGAAGCTTTCTTT; cdr3_aa: CASSLSPVMNTEAFF
j_call: TRBJ1-6; d_call: -; v_call: TRBV5-4; clone_size: -; cdr3_nt: TGTGCCAGCAGCACGGGACAATATAATTCACCCCTCCACTTT; cdr3_aa: CASSTGQYNSPLHF
j_call: TRBJ2-2; d_call: TRBD1; v_call: TRBV24-1; clone_size: -; cdr3_nt: TGTGCCACCAGTGATAATGACAGGGCGAACACCGGGGAGCTGTTTTTT; cdr3_aa: CATSDNDRANTGELFF
j_call: TRBJ2-1; d_call: TRBD2; v_call: TRBV30; clone_size: -; cdr3_nt: TGTGCCTGGAGTACCGGGAGAGGACTAGCGGGAGATAGCTCCTACAATGAGCAGTTCTTC; cdr3_aa: CAWSTGRGLAGDSSYNEQFF
j_call: TRBJ2-3; d_call: TRBD2; v_call: TRBV7-2; clone_size: -; cdr3_nt: TGTGCCAGCAGCTTAGCGACAACTAGCGGGAAGGATACGCAGTATTTT; cdr3_aa: CASSLATTSGKDTQYF
j_call: TRBJ1-3; d_call: TRBD1; v_call: TRBV7-9; clone_size: -; cdr3_nt: TGTGCCAGCAGCGCCCCAGGGGGCTCTGGAAACACCATATATTTT; cdr3_aa: CASSAPGGSGNTIYF
j_call: TRBJ2-3; d_call: -; v_call: TRBV5-6; clone_size: -; cdr3_nt: TGTGCCAGCAGCTTGGGGATAAGTAGTGGGCATAGCACAGATACGCAGTATTTT; cdr3_aa: CASSLGISSGHSTDTQYF
j_call: TRBJ1-2; d_call: -; v_call: TRBV5-1; clone_size: -; cdr3_nt: TGCGCCAGCAGCTTGGCCCAAGGCGGTTTCCACACCTTC; cdr3_aa: CASSLAQGGFHTF
j_call: TRBJ1-5; d_call: -; v_call: TRBV2; clone_size: -; cdr3_nt: TGTGCCAGCAGTGAAGCGGGGGGTCTAGGGAGGCCCCAGCATTTT; cdr3_aa: CASSEAGGLGRPQHF
j_call: TRBJ1-2; d_call: TRBD1; v_call: TRBV2; clone_size: -; cdr3_nt: TGTGCCAGCAGTGCCCGGACAGGACCCGTGGGCTACACCTTC; cdr3_aa: CASSARTGPVGYTF
j_call: TRBJ1-2; d_call: -; v_call: TRBV2; clone_size: -; cdr3_nt: TGTGCCAGCAGTGTTGGGGGATTTGGCTACCAGGGGTTTCGGCTCTCGGATGGCTACACCTTC; cdr3_aa: CASSVGGFGYQGFRLSDGYTF
j_call: TRBJ1-2; d_call: -; v_call: TRBV7-2; clone_size: -; cdr3_nt: TGTGCCAGCAGAAAGGGGGTAGCGGGTTCGTACAACTATGGCTACACCTTC; cdr3_aa: CASRKGVAGSYNYGYTF
j_call: TRBJ1-5; d_call: -; v_call: TRBV11-2; clone_size: -; cdr3_nt: TGTGCCAGCAGCTTCGACAGATATCAGCCCCAGCATTTT; cdr3_aa: CASSFDRYQPQHF
j_call: TRBJ1-1; d_call: TRBD1; v_call: TRBV19; clone_size: -; cdr3_nt: TGTGCCAGTAGTTCGCAGGGACAGGCGGGCACTGAAGCTTTCTTT; cdr3_aa: CASSSQGQAGTEAFF
j_call: TRBJ2-3; d_call: -; v_call: TRBV4-1; clone_size: once; cdr3_nt: TGCGCCAGCAGCCAAGATCTGAGTGAGCAGTATTTT; cdr3_aa: CASSQDLSEQYF
j_call: TRBJ2-1; d_call: TRBD2; v_call: TRBV28; clone_size: -; cdr3_nt: TGTGCCAGCAGCCAACCCCTAGCGGTTGGACTCAATGAGCAGTTCTTC; cdr3_aa: CASSQPLAVGLNEQFF
j_call: TRBJ1-2; d_call: -; v_call: TRBV15; clone_size: -; cdr3_nt: TGTGCCACCAGCAGAGATGTAACGGGGAATGGCTACACCTTC; cdr3_aa: CATSRDVTGNGYTF
j_call: TRBJ1-1; d_call: -; v_call: TRBV7-2; clone_size: -; cdr3_nt: TGTGCCAGCAGCTTACGCCGACAGTTCGGGTCTTTCTTT; cdr3_aa: CASSLRRQFGSFF
j_call: TRBJ2-3; d_call: -; v_call: TRBV7-2; clone_size: -; cdr3_nt: TGTGCCAGCAGCTTAGCGGGAGTGGGCACAGATACGCAGTATTTT; cdr3_aa: CASSLAGVGTDTQYF
j_call: TRBJ2-2; d_call: -; v_call: TRBV4-3; clone_size: -; cdr3_nt: TGCGCCAGCAGAGCGGGCTACACCGGGGAGCTGTTTTTT; cdr3_aa: CASRAGYTGELFF
j_call: TRBJ1-2; d_call: TRBD1; v_call: TRBV27; clone_size: -; cdr3_nt: TGTGCCAACAGGACAGGGAACTATGGCTACACCTTC; cdr3_aa: CANRTGNYGYTF
j_call: TRBJ1-2; d_call: -; v_call: TRBV30; clone_size: -; cdr3_nt: TGTGCCTGGAGTGTATATGAGGGTAACTATGGCTACACCTTC; cdr3_aa: CAWSVYEGNYGYTF
j_call: TRBJ1-2; d_call: TRBD1; v_call: TRBV4-1; clone_size: -; cdr3_nt: TGCGCCAGCAGCCCCAGGGGACAGTCCTATGGCTACACCTTC; cdr3_aa: CASSPRGQSYGYTF
j_call: TRBJ1-1; d_call: -; v_call: TRBV29-1; clone_size: -; cdr3_nt: TGCAGCGTTGAAGATGGCGGGGTGTCTGAAGCTTTCTTT; cdr3_aa: CSVEDGGVSEAFF
j_call: TRBJ2-2; d_call: TRBD1; v_call: TRBV24-1; clone_size: once; cdr3_nt: TGTGCCACCAGTGACCCACCCGGACAGGGGGCGGACACCGGGGAGCTGTTTTTT; cdr3_aa: CATSDPPGQGADTGELFF
j_call: TRBJ1-2; d_call: TRBD1; v_call: TRBV30; clone_size: -; cdr3_nt: TGTGCCTGGAGTGGGACAGGGACCTATGGCTACACCTTC; cdr3_aa: CAWSGTGTYGYTF
j_call: TRBJ1-1; d_call: TRBD1; v_call: TRBV5-1; clone_size: -; cdr3_nt: TGCGCCAGCAGCTCCGACAGGGGGTCGATGAACACTGAAGCTTTCTTT; cdr3_aa: CASSSDRGSMNTEAFF